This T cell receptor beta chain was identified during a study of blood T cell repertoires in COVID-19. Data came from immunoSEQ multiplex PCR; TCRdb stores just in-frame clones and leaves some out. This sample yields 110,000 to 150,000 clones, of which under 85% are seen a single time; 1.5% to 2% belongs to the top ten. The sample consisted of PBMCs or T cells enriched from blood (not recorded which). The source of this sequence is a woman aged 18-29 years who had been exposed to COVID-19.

For the CDR3, the DNA is TGTGCCACCAAGGACCAGCGGAGAGAGACCCAGTACTTC. Translation: CATKDQRRETQYF. This chain joins TRBV18 and TRBJ2-5; possibly TRBD2 for D (5 bases). CDR1 and CDR2 (germline): KGHSH, LQKENI. Trimming cost V 10 bases and J 4 bases, with 16 bases left between them. The CDR3 extends over 13 amino acids.